The entry that follows covers one TCR beta chain sequence. No antigen is known for it. Scientists made TCR beta libraries using quantitative 5'-RACE with molecular barcodes. MiXCR, run by TCRdb on the 5' RACE reads, gives a single entry per CDR3 protein. This repertoire shows over 600,000 distinct CDR3 sequences, 19% found once; its top ten account for around a fifth. This sample is drawn from a study of CD8 T cells in ankylosing spondylitis. Study results and limitations: CD8+ by phenotype, disease-linked clones were relatively rare in peripheral blood. One TCR beta motif, made up of roughly eight highly homologous variants, appeared characteristic of ankylosing spondylitis blood.

The ends were cut back, 5 bases at V and 1 base at J, with 11 bases in the middle. Germline V gene sequence: CDR1 MDHEN, CDR2 SYDVKM. The CDR3 is 14 residues long. This rearrangement joins TRBV28 to TRBJ1-1; D may be TRBD1 (5 bases). The receptor was derived from a male donor with ankylosing spondylitis. Sequences were obtained from blood, either unsorted or a sorted T cell fraction (not recorded which). The CDR3 nucleotides are TGTGCCAGCAGTAACCGGGGCCCGAACACTGAAGCTTTCTTT. This encodes CASSNRGPNTEAFF.